The rows below give T cell receptor beta chains drawn from one sample of a study of cytomegalovirus exposure and HLA in healthy donors. Sequencing was performed with immunoSEQ multiplex PCR; in TCRdb, only in-frame clones are kept and a portion is missing. The data show 90,000 to 110,000 clones, about 69% seen once. The sample taken for sequencing was PBMCs. These receptors were obtained from a man aged 40-55 years in good health and CMV-seronegative. Both conserved end residues are part of each CDR3. D genes are given only for firm matches. Only part of the rows carry a size: once, few, many, or a class if the clone is expanded.

>TRBJ2-2|15|TRBD1|NA|TRBV2
TGTGCCAGCAGTGGGGCAGGGGGCACCACCGGGGAGCTGTTTTTT
CASSGAGGTTGELFF
>TRBJ2-7|15|NA|once|TRBV25-1
TGTGCCAGCAGTGAACCCCTCAGGGTAGAGTACGAGCAGTACTTC
CASSEPLRVEYEQYF
>TRBJ2-3|17|NA|NA|TRBV4-3
TGCGCCAGCAGCCAAGCACAAGGGCAGGGAAGCACAGATACGCAGTATTTT
CASSQAQGQGSTDTQYF
>TRBJ2-6|15|NA|NA|TRBV9
TGTGCCAGCAGCGTACAGGGCTCTGGGGCCAACGTCCTGACTTTC
CASSVQGSGANVLTF
>TRBJ1-1|14|NA|NA|TRBV25-1
TGTGCCAGCAGTGAGGACAGCATGAACACTGAAGCTTTCTTT
CASSEDSMNTEAFF
>TRBJ2-1|16|TRBD2|NA|TRBV6-1
TGTGCCAGCAGTGAACAACCTAGCGGGGGCTACAATGAGCAGTTCTTC
CASSEQPSGGYNEQFF
>TRBJ1-2|15|TRBD1|NA|TRBV15
TGTGCCACCTCTCCCGGGACAGGGGGGGTCTATGGCTACACCTTC
CATSPGTGGVYGYTF
>TRBJ2-7|15|NA|NA|TRBV5-6
TGTGCCAGCAGCCACAGTGACTACCTCCTTTTAGAGCAGTACTTC
CASSHSDYLLLEQYF
>TRBJ2-3|14|NA|once|TRBV30
TGTGCCTGGAGTGTAGCAGGCTACACAGATACGCAGTATTTT
CAWSVAGYTDTQYF
>TRBJ1-5|15|TRBD1|once|TRBV6-5
TGTGCCAGCAGCTCCACCGGGACAGGGGGCCAGCCCCAGCATTTT
CASSSTGTGGQPQHF
>TRBJ2-1|17|TRBD1|NA|TRBV7-7
TGTGCTAGCAGCTTAGGGCCGGGGACAGGGGACTACAATGAGCAGTTCTTC
CASSLGPGTGDYNEQFF
>TRBJ1-1|16|TRBD1|few|TRBV5-1
TGCGCCAGCAGCTTGGGTTGGCCGGACAGGGACACTGAAGCTTTCTTT
CASSLGWPDRDTEAFF
>TRBJ1-4|15|NA|NA|TRBV27
TGTGCCACCAGACCGGAGCGGGGGGCTAATGAAAAACTGTTTTTT
CATRPERGANEKLFF
>TRBJ1-1|13|TRBD1|NA|TRBV18
TGTGCCAGCTCACCGGGACAGGGGATAGAAGCTTTCTTT
CASSPGQGIEAFF
>TRBJ2-1|17|NA|NA|TRBV27
TGTGCCAGCAGACCGGAGGGAGGGGGGGCTCACTACAATGAGCAGTTCTTC
CASRPEGGGAHYNEQFF
>TRBJ1-3|13|NA|once|TRBV5-6
TGTGCCAGCAGAGACAGCTCTGGAAACACCATATATTTT
CASRDSSGNTIYF
>TRBJ2-1|15|TRBD1|NA|TRBV28
TGTGCCAGCAGTTTCTTCAGGACAGGGTACAATGAGCAGTTCTTC
CASSFFRTGYNEQFF
>TRBJ1-2|13|NA|NA|TRBV5-6
TGTGCCAGCAGCTTGGGACATAACTATGGCTACACCTTC
CASSLGHNYGYTF
>TRBJ1-5|17|TRBD1|NA|TRBV4-2
TGTGCCAGCAGCCGCGGACAGGGGCAATATAGCAATCAGCCCCAGCATTTT
CASSRGQGQYSNQPQHF
>TRBJ1-2|14|NA|NA|TRBV4-1
TGCGCCAGCAGCCAATTCGGGGAGGGCTATGGCTACACCTTC
CASSQFGEGYGYTF
>TRBJ2-1|16|TRBD2|NA|TRBV28
TGTGCCAGCAGTGTCGGAGCCGTAGCGGGGGGTAATGAGCAGTTCTTC
CASSVGAVAGGNEQFF
>TRBJ2-7|16|TRBD1|NA|TRBV5-6
TGTGCCAGCAGCTTGGCCTTGGGACAGGGAAGATACGAGCAGTACTTC
CASSLALGQGRYEQYF
>TRBJ2-7|14|TRBD1|NA|TRBV6-4
TGTGCCAGCAGTCAGGACAGGGGGCTTGGGGAGCAGTACTTC
CASSQDRGLGEQYF
>TRBJ2-2|14|NA|few|TRBV2
TGTGCCAGTGAGGGGGACGAGAACACCGGGGAGCTGTTTTTT
CASEGDENTGELFF
>TRBJ1-5|14|NA|NA|TRBV6-5
TGTGCCAGCAGAGGACAGAATAGCAATCAGCCCCAGCATTTT
CASRGQNSNQPQHF
>TRBJ2-2|14|TRBD1|few|TRBV29-1
TGCAGCGTGGCCGGGACAGTGATGACCGGGGAGCTGTTTTTT
CSVAGTVMTGELFF
>TRBJ2-2|14|TRBD1|NA|TRBV6-1
TGTGCCAGCACCCCCGACAGGGCCACCGGGGAGCTGTTTTTT
CASTPDRATGELFF
>TRBJ2-5|16|TRBD2|NA|TRBV5-1
TGCGCCAGCAGCGCCGGGACTAGCGGGGGCCAAGAGACCCAGTACTTC
CASSAGTSGGQETQYF
>TRBJ2-2|15|TRBD1|NA|TRBV15
TGTGCCACCAGCGGCGGACAGGGGGCAGCCGGGGAGCTGTTTTTT
CATSGGQGAAGELFF
>TRBJ2-5|13|NA|NA|TRBV27
TGTGCCAGCAGTGGACTGGGTGGAGAGACCCAGTACTTC
CASSGLGGETQYF
>TRBJ2-1|15|NA|few|TRBV11-2
TGTGCCAGCAGCTTAGATCGTGGGACAACCGGGGAGCAGTTCTTC
CASSLDRGTTGEQFF
>TRBJ2-7|11|NA|NA|TRBV25-1
TGTGCCAGCACTACAGCCTACGAGCAGTACTTC
CASTTAYEQYF
>TRBJ2-2|16|TRBD2|few|TRBV9
TGTGCCAGCAGCGCACCCGGACTAGACTACACCGGGGAGCTGTTTTTT
CASSAPGLDYTGELFF
>TRBJ1-1|15|NA|NA|TRBV7-3
TGTGCCAGCAGCTTGGGTCCGACAGGGAACACTGAAGCTTTCTTT
CASSLGPTGNTEAFF
>TRBJ2-1|16|NA|NA|TRBV30
TGTGCCTGGAAACCTTCCACAGGGAAGGTGTACAATGAGCAGTTCTTC
CAWKPSTGKVYNEQFF
>TRBJ1-5|17|TRBD1|few|TRBV27
TGTGCCAGCAGTTTAGCCTCCGGGACAGGGATGTTTCAGCCCCAGCATTTT
CASSLASGTGMFQPQHF
>TRBJ2-3|15|NA|NA|TRBV4-2
TGTGCCAGCAGCCCGGATGGGGGGGCGAAAGATACGCAGTATTTT
CASSPDGGAKDTQYF
>TRBJ1-1|11|NA|NA|TRBV30
TGTGCCTGGAGTGGCGGATCTGAAGCTTTCTTT
CAWSGGSEAFF
>TRBJ2-2|14|NA|few|TRBV29-1
TGCAGCGTTGAGTCCGGTGCGAACACCGGGGAGCTGTTTTTT
CSVESGANTGELFF
>TRBJ2-2|15|TRBD1|NA|TRBV6-1
TGTGCCAGCAGCGACGGACAGGGGAGGGGCGGGGAGCTGTTTTTT
CASSDGQGRGGELFF
>TRBJ2-5|16|NA|NA|TRBV10-3
TGTGCCATCAGTGAGGCGGCCGGGACACAGGGCGAGACCCAGTACTTC
CAISEAAGTQGETQYF
>TRBJ2-3|11|NA|NA|TRBV29-1
TGCAGCGTCGAAAACAGGAATACGCAGTATTTT
CSVENRNTQYF
>TRBJ2-7|12|TRBD2|NA|TRBV7-9
TGTGCCGGGGGCGGGGGGGCCAGCGAGCAGTACTTC
CAGGGGASEQYF
>TRBJ2-1|19|TRBD2|NA|TRBV27
TGTGCCAGCAGTACCGCTAGCGGGGGAGATTATCTCCGATACAATGAGCAGTTCTTC
CASSTASGGDYLRYNEQFF
>TRBJ2-7|15|TRBD2|NA|TRBV11-3
TGTGCCAGCAGCCCAACCCGGGACTATCCCAGGGAGCAGTACTTC
CASSPTRDYPREQYF
>TRBJ1-3|15|TRBD1|NA|TRBV9
TGTGCCAGCAGCGTAGGACAGGGGTTTGGAAACACCATATATTTT
CASSVGQGFGNTIYF
>TRBJ2-2|18|TRBD2|NA|TRBV27
TGTGCCAGCAGCTTCCTCGGACAGCGGGAGGGCCTCATAGGGGAGCTGTTTTTT
CASSFLGQREGLIGELFF
>TRBJ2-1|14|NA|NA|TRBV27
TGTGCCAGCAGTTTAGCAGGTTACTACAATGAGCAGTTCTTC
CASSLAGYYNEQFF
>TRBJ2-7|11|NA|NA|TRBV6-4
TGTGCCAGCCTAGGCTCCTACGAGCAGTACTTC
CASLGSYEQYF
>TRBJ2-7|14|NA|NA|TRBV4-1
TGCGCCAGCAGCCAGGGACAACCCTTCTACGAGCAGTACTTC
CASSQGQPFYEQYF
>TRBJ2-5|15|TRBD1|NA|TRBV4-1
TGCGCCAGCAGCCAAGGGACGAGGGGGCTAGAGACCCAGTACTTC
CASSQGTRGLETQYF
>TRBJ2-7|14|TRBD1|NA|TRBV7-2
TGTGCCAGCAGCCGGACAGGGGTGGACTACGAGCAGTACTTC
CASSRTGVDYEQYF
>TRBJ2-2|15|TRBD1|NA|TRBV9
TGTGCCAGCAGAGCGGGACAGGGGAACACCGGGGAGCTGTTTTTT
CASRAGQGNTGELFF